The 2 T cell receptor beta chains below were found in one sample sequenced in a study of T cell repertoires in cytomegalovirus infection. One entry per CDR3 protein results from TCRdb running MiXCR on the reads. Among about 200,000 distinct CDR3 sequences listed, less than 9.5% were seen once. The sample taken for sequencing was PBMCs. Receptors originate from a human donor in good health (CMV status not recorded). Some clones in this sample may be carry-over from other donors' samples.

This clonotype was observed a few times. This chain links TRBV5-1 with TRBJ1-1; D call uncertain. V gave up 4 bases and J gave up 1 base, with 11 bases separating them. Germline CDR1 reads SGHRS; CDR2 reads YFSETQ. This CDR3 has 14 amino acids. DNA of the CDR3: TGCGCCAGCAGCCTGGGAGAGGAGAACACTGAAGCTTTCTTT. Its translation: CASSLGEENTEAFF.

CDR3 residues: CSASEEGASGELFF. DNA for the CDR3: TGCAGTGCTAGCGAGGAGGGGGCGAGCGGGGAGCTGTTTTTT. The V call is TRBV20-1, the J call TRBJ2-2; possible D gene TRBD1, 7 bases. CDR1 DFQATT and CDR2 SNEGSKA come from the germline V gene (reference sequence). This CDR3 is built from 14 residues. Trimming took off 3 bases at V and 7 bases at J, with 15 bases between the two ends.